The 2 T cell receptor beta chains presented below share a single source sample, sequenced in a study of T cell repertoires in cytomegalovirus infection. Antigens for these TCRs are unknown. TCRdb re-called the reads through MiXCR, storing one row per CDR3 protein. The sample contains 600,000 to 700,000 distinct CDR3 sequences, around 31% of which appear only once. This material consisted of cultured PBMCs, taken from culture after CMV antigen stimulation. Receptors were obtained from a human donor in good health (CMV status not recorded). Some clones in this sample may be carry-over from other donors' samples.

V and J are TRBV6-6 and TRBJ2-3; possibly TRBD2 for D (6 bases). Germline CDR1 is MNHNY and CDR2 is SVGAGI (reference sequence). This CDR3 has 14 residues. Trimming cost V 0 bases and J 10 bases, with 14 bases left between them. This chain's CDR3 is CASSYSGGSEAQYF. The CDR3 DNA reads as TGTGCCAGCAGTTACTCGGGGGGAAGCGAAGCGCAGTATTTT.

The chain joins TRBV27 to TRBJ1-1; tentatively, D is TRBD1 (6 bases). This CDR3 is built from 15 residues. Germline-derived CDR1 and CDR2 are MNHEY and SMNVEV (reference sequence). V lost 6 bases to trimming and J lost 4 bases, with 18 bases between them. The CDR3 reads CASRPPGGGRTEAFF. The CDR3 nucleotides read TGTGCCAGCAGGCCACCGGGGGGGGGGCGCACTGAAGCTTTCTTT.